At least ten counts were recorded for the clone carrying this T cell receptor (beta chain). Its target is unknown. Amplification targeted TCR beta CDR3 regions from RNA transcripts. The TCR CDR3 was amplified in a first-round RT-PCR using the HTBI primer set. TCRdb re-called the multiplex PCR reads with MiXCR, one entry per CDR3 protein. In the table there are 93,000 or so distinct CDR3 sequences, over 45% of which are singletons. These data originate in a study of T cells in Graves' hyperthyroidism and ophthalmopathy. The study, taken as a whole, reports: Ophthalmopathy cases were set apart from stable hyperthyroidism by a 13 V-J model.

The CDR3 is made up of 15 amino acids. CDR1 is LGHNA, CDR2 YSLEER, per germline. The V gene end was trimmed by 1 base and the J gene end by 4 bases; junction bases not matched to a gene: 5. The TCR comes from a man aged 35 to 55 with Graves' hyperthyroidism. The sample comprised blood. The chain joins TRBV4-3 to TRBJ2-7; 9 bases line up with TRBD2. CDR3 sequence reads: CASSQGLAGRYEQYF. The CDR3 DNA reads as TGCGCCAGCAGCCAAGGGCTAGCGGGAAGGTACGAGCAGTACTTC.